One and the same sample provided the 17 T cell receptor beta chains below, sequenced in a study of T-cell reconstitution after alpha-beta-depleted transplantation in children. TCRbeta library construction was performed incorporating unique molecular identifiers. TCRdb reanalysed the PCR reads using MiXCR and keeps one entry per CDR3 protein. This sample has about 470,000 distinct CDR3 sequences; about 40% occur once, and the top ten carry approximately 30%. The sequencing here drew on PBMCs, taken before TCRalphabeta/CD19-depleted stem cell transplant. Source of these receptors: a girl aged 2 to 9 with aplastic anemia, due to receive a stem cell transplant.

This clonotype was counted many times. The chain joins TRBV7-2 to TRBJ2-1; 8 bases match TRBD2. J gave up 9 bases and V 4 bases, and 5 bases lay outside the gene matches. Germline loops: CDR1 SGHTA, CDR2 FQGNSA. This CDR3 spans 13 amino acids. The CDR3 DNA is TGTGCCAGCAGCTCAAAGGCGGGAGGTGAGCAGTTCTTC. Residues: CASSSKAGGEQFF.

This clonotype was detected only a few times. This chain uses TRBV5-1 with TRBJ2-2; D is uncertain. CDR3 length: 14 amino acids. The V gene's germline CDR1 is SGHRS and CDR2 YFSETQ. V shed 1 base and J shed 1 base, with 5 bases lying between them. The CDR3 DNA follows: TGCGCCAGCAGCTTGCGTAAGAACACCGGGGAGCTGTTTTTT. It codes for CASSLRKNTGELFF.

This clonotype has more than one count but fewer than ten. This chain joins TRBV6-5 and TRBJ2-3; D is perhaps TRBD2 (5 bases). Per germline, CDR1 MNHEY and CDR2 SVGAGI. Trimming stripped 1 base from V and 6 bases from J, with 11 bases between. This CDR3 is 14 amino acids long. CDR3 DNA: TGTGCCAGCAGTTACTTGGGGAGCATGGATACGCAGTATTTT. It translates to CASSYLGSMDTQYF.

V gene TRBV9 combines with J gene TRBJ1-2; no clear D gene. The germline V gene has CDR1 SGDLS and CDR2 YYNGEE. V was cut by 4 bases and J by 6 bases, with 19 bases left in between. The length of the CDR3 is 15 residues. The CDR3 sequence is CASSLPGPPGDGYTF. The CDR3 bases are TGTGCCAGCAGCCTCCCCGGGCCCCCCGGCGATGGCTACACCTTC.

The chain combines TRBV24-1 with TRBJ2-5; possibly TRBD1 for D (6 bases). CDR1 KGHDR and CDR2 SFDVKD come from the germline V gene. V lost 3 bases, J lost 5 bases, and 6 bases lay in between. The CDR3 length is 12 residues. Here the CDR3 reads CATSDRGETQYF. The CDR3 coding sequence is TGTGCCACCAGTGATAGGGGGGAGACCCAGTACTTC.

The rearrangement links TRBV20-1 to TRBJ1-5; perhaps TRBD1 as D (5 bases). Germline V lookup: CDR1 DFQATT, CDR2 SNEGSKA (reference sequence). Trimming removed 2 bases at V and 2 bases at J, with 13 bases between. The CDR3 sequence is 15 residues long. Written as DNA, the CDR3 is TGCAGTGCTAGACGGGGGGAAGGGGGCAATCAGCCCCAGCATTTT. Residues: CSARRGEGGNQPQHF.

The sample holds a few counts of this clonotype. V gene TRBV5-6 combines with J gene TRBJ2-2, with 10 bases lining up with TRBD2. Germline trimming cut 4 bases from V and 6 bases from J; bases unmatched to any gene: 9. Germline lookup yields CDR1 SGHDT and CDR2 YYEEEE. The CDR3 runs to 16 residues. Here the CDR3 reads CASSLGGAGGPGELFF. The CDR3 nucleotides are TGTGCCAGCAGCCTCGGAGGAGCGGGAGGGCCCGGGGAGCTGTTTTTT.

The CDR3, as DNA: TGTGCCAGCAGCGTAGGGAGGGTCCCCCTGCCAGATACGCAGTATTTT. It specifies CASSVGRVPLPDTQYF. V and J are TRBV9 and TRBJ2-3; TRBD2 is a possible D gene (6 bases). CDR3 length: 16 amino acids. The germline V gene has CDR1 SGDLS and CDR2 YYNGEE. Trimming shortened V by 0 bases and J by 4 bases, and 15 bases separated the two germline ends.

This clonotype was seen more than once but under ten times. The chain carries TRBV25-1 and TRBJ1-4; the D is unclear. Germline CDR1 and CDR2: MGHDK and SYGVNS. V was pared by 4 bases and J by 4 bases, with 19 bases between. CDR3 length: 17 amino acids. CDR3 sequence reads: CASSVQEGWAFNEKLFF. The CDR3 coding sequence is TGTGCCAGCAGTGTGCAGGAGGGTTGGGCCTTTAATGAAAAACTGTTTTTT.

This clonotype was detected only a few times. This chain uses TRBV20-1 with TRBJ1-2, with D possibly matching TRBD1 (5 bases). Per the germline V gene, CDR1 is DFQATT and CDR2 is SNEGSKA (reference sequence). This CDR3 contains 14 residues. V was shortened by 0 bases and J by 3 bases, with 11 bases between the two germline ends. CDR3 coding DNA: TGCAGTGCTAGAGATCGGGGCGGATACTATGGCTACACCTTC. This translates into CSARDRGGYYGYTF.

This chain joins TRBV20-1 and TRBJ2-5; D call uncertain. The CDR3 totals 14 residues. V was trimmed by 3 bases and J by 1 base, leaving 12 bases between them. Looked up from germline, CDR1 is DFQATT and CDR2 is SNEGSKA (reference sequence). The CDR3 is CSASLTGSQETQYF. The CDR3 region has the DNA TGCAGTGCTAGTCTGACGGGCAGCCAAGAGACCCAGTACTTC.

The chain is built from TRBV15 and TRBJ1-1, with a weak D call TRBD1 (6 bases). This CDR3 has 12 amino acids. The germline gives CDR1 LNHNV, CDR2 YYDKDF (reference sequence). V dropped 1 base and J dropped 8 bases, with 8 bases sitting between them. The CDR3, as DNA: TGTGCCACCAGCAGAGCGGGGGCAGAAGCTTTCTTT. As protein: CATSRAGAEAFF. The full variable domain, its missing parts supplied by reference TRBV15 and TRBJ1-1, is DAMVIQNPRYQVTQFGKPVTLSCSQTLNHNVMYWYQQKSSQAPKLLFHYYDKDFNNEADTPDNFQSRRPNTSFCFLDIRSPGLGDTAMYLCATSRAGAEAFFGQGTRLTVV.

This clonotype was counted many times. The chain joins TRBV29-1 to TRBJ2-7; D is uncertain. Deletions cut 2 bases from V and 4 bases from J, with 6 bases between. The CDR3 contains 11 residues. Germline V gives CDR1 SQVTM, CDR2 ANQGSEA. The CDR3 protein is CSVEMGYEQYF. CDR3 bases: TGCAGCGTTGAAATGGGGTACGAGCAGTACTTC.

The chain has TRBV4-1 and TRBJ2-3; 13 bases agree with TRBD2. V lost 1 base, J lost 5 bases, and 3 bases stayed unmatched. The CDR3 consists of 16 residues. Germline assignment: CDR1 MGHRA and CDR2 YSYEKL. CDR3 sequence reads: CASSQVGLAGQDTQYF. CDR3 nucleotides: TGCGCCAGCAGCCAAGTGGGACTAGCGGGACAAGATACGCAGTATTTT.

This chain connects TRBV10-3 to TRBJ2-5, with 7 bases that match TRBD1. Per germline, CDR1 ENHRY and CDR2 SYGVKD. With 6 bases clipped from V and 5 bases from J, the junction kept 6 bases outside the gene matches. The CDR3 totals 13 residues. The CDR3 nucleotides are TGTGCCATCAGCGGGACAGATAGGGAGACCCAGTACTTC. Its translation is CAISGTDRETQYF.

The gene calls are TRBV4-3 and TRBJ1-1; no firm D call. V lost 3 bases and J 1 base, leaving 6 bases between the germline ends. The germline V gene encodes CDR1 LGHNA and CDR2 YSLEER. This CDR3 has 13 amino acids. The CDR3 sequence: CASSHDGNTEAFF. The CDR3 region has the DNA TGCGCCAGCAGCCACGACGGGAACACTGAAGCTTTCTTT.

This chain uses TRBV19 with TRBJ2-3; D may be TRBD1 or TRBD2 (6 bases each). The CDR3 is 13 amino acids. V lost 2 bases and J 8 bases, leaving 11 bases between the germline ends. Germline loops: CDR1 LNHDA, CDR2 SQIVND (reference sequence). The CDR3, as DNA: TGTGCCAGTAGTATAAAGGGGGAGGCTACGCAGTATTTT. This gives the protein CASSIKGEATQYF.